The 2 T cell receptor beta chains reported below all come from one sample, sequenced in a study of cytomegalovirus exposure and HLA in healthy donors. Primers: 60 Vbeta forward and 13 Jbeta reverse. Only in-frame clones appear in the TCRdb table, and some are missing; sequencing was by immunoSEQ multiplex PCR. The sample includes roughly 200,000 clones, 81% of them seen just once. Source material: PBMCs. These receptors originate from a man between 40 and 49 years old in good health and CMV-seropositive.

The chain combines TRBV5-1 with TRBJ2-5; 15 nucleotides line up with TRBD2. Germline lookup yields CDR1 SGHRS and CDR2 YFSETQ. Trimming took 3 bases from V and 1 from J; bases not matched to a gene: 4. The length of the CDR3 is 17 residues. CDR3 in amino acids: CASSYTGLAGGQETQYF. The CDR3 DNA is TGCGCCAGCAGCTACACGGGACTAGCGGGAGGCCAAGAGACCCAGTACTTC.

CDR3 DNA sequence: TGTGCCAGCAGTTCGAAGACAGGGATCTATGGCTACACCTTC. Amino acids: CASSSKTGIYGYTF. This sequence joins TRBV6-5 and TRBJ1-2, with 7 bases that match TRBD1. Germline assignment: CDR1 MNHEY and CDR2 SVGAGI. The CDR3 runs to 14 residues. The junction had 6 bases not matched to a gene; V was cut back by 4 bases and J by 4 bases.